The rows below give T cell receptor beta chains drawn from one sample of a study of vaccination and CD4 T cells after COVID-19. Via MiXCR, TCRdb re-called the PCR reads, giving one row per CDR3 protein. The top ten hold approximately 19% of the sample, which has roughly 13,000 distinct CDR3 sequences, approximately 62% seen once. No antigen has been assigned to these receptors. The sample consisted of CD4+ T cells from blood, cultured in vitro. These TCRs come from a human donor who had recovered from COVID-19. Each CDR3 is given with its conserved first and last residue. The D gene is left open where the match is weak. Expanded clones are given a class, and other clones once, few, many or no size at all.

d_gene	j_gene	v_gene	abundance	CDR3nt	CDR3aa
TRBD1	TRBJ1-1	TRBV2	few	TGTGCCAGTCGACAGGGTATATTGATGAACACTGAAGCTTTCTTT	CASRQGILMNTEAFF
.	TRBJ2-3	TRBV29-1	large	TGCAGCGTACGGGACATACGCACAGATACGCAGTATTTT	CSVRDIRTDTQYF
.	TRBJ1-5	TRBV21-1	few	TGTGCCAGCAGCCCTCCCGGTAGCAATCAGCCCCAGCATTTT	CASSPPGSNQPQHF
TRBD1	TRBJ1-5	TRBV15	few	TGTGCCACCAAGAGGACAGGGCGGGATCAGCCCCAGCATTTT	CATKRTGRDQPQHF
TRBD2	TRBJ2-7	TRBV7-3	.	TGTGCCAGCAGCTTAAGGCCTGTTACGGGAGGATACGAGCAGTACTTC	CASSLRPVTGGYEQYF
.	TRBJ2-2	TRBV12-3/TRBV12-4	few	TGTGCCAGCAGTCCCCCACTCGCCGGGGAGCTGTTTTTT	CASSPPLAGELFF
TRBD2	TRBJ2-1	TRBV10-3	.	TGTGCCATCACCGAGGGCGGGACTACCGAGTACAATGAGCAGTTCTTC	CAITEGGTTEYNEQFF
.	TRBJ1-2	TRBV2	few	TGTGCCAGCAGTGAACAGGGAGAGTACTATGGCTACACCTTC	CASSEQGEYYGYTF
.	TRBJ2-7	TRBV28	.	TGTGCCAGCAATGTCGCAGGGCTCACCTACGAGCAGTACTTC	CASNVAGLTYEQYF
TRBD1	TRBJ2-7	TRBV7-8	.	TGTGCCAGCAGCTCGCACCGGGACAGGGCACACGAGCAGTACTTC	CASSSHRDRAHEQYF
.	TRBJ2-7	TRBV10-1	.	TGCGCCAGCAGTGAGTCGGGGGGCTCCCACGAGCAGTACTTC	CASSESGGSHEQYF
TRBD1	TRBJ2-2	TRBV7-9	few	TGTGCCAGCAGCCGGCAGGGACAGTTGGCCGGGGAGCTGTTTTTT	CASSRQGQLAGELFF
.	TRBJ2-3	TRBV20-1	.	TGCAGTGCTATAAATAGCAGAAGCACAGATACGCAGTATTTT	CSAINSRSTDTQYF
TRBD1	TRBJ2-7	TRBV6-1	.	TGTGCCAGCAGACGGACAGGGCTCCTTAACCAGCAGTACTTC	CASRRTGLLNQQYF
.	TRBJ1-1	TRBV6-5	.	TGTGCCAGCAGTTTGGACGTGGGCACTGAAGCTTTCTTT	CASSLDVGTEAFF
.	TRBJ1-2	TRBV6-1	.	TGTGCCAGCAGTGAAGCGCTTCGGGCAGCCTACACCTTC	CASSEALRAAYTF
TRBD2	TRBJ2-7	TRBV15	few	TGTGCCACCGGGGCGGGAGCGGTGGAAAACGAGCAGTACTTC	CATGAGAVENEQYF
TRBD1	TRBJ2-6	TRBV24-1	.	TGTGCCACCAGTGACCGACAGGGGGGAGACTCTGGGGCCAACGTCCTGACTTTC	CATSDRQGGDSGANVLTF
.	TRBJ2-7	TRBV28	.	TGTGCCAGCAGTTTCCCCAGAACAGGAGTAGGGTCCTACGAGCAGTACTTC	CASSFPRTGVGSYEQYF
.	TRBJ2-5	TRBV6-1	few	TGTGCCAGCAGCCGAGACGGGGAGACCCAGTACTTC	CASSRDGETQYF
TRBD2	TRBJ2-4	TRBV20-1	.	TGCAGTGCTAGACGGGGGGGTGGAAACATTCAGTACTTC	CSARRGGGNIQYF
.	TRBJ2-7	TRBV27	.	TGTGCCAGCAGTTTAGGGCCGCCGGGAAGCTCCTACGAGCAGTACTTC	CASSLGPPGSSYEQYF